The 9 T cell receptor beta chains below come from one sample, sequenced in a study of T cells in Graves' hyperthyroidism and ophthalmopathy. TCR beta CDR3 region amplification was performed from RNA transcripts. When the TCR CDR3 underwent first-round RT-PCR, the HTBI primer set was used. One entry per CDR3 protein results from TCRdb running MiXCR on the multiplex PCR reads. The profile covers approximately 590,000 distinct CDR3 sequences, with 15% to 19% appearing a single time and around 7.8% taken by the ten largest. The source material was blood. All receptors come from a woman aged 25 to 39 with Graves' hyperthyroidism.

The chain has TRBV20-1 and TRBJ2-5; D tentatively fits TRBD1 or TRBD2 (5 bases each). The length of the CDR3 is 17 residues. V lost 0 bases and J 5 bases, leaving 22 bases between the germline ends. Germline loops: CDR1 DFQATT, CDR2 SNEGSKA (reference sequence). CDR3 protein: CSARDGTGREWWETQYF. The DNA for the CDR3 is TGCAGTGCTAGAGATGGTACGGGCAGGGAGTGGTGGGAGACCCAGTACTTC.

This clonotype was seen at least ten times. The J gene is TRBJ1-1, the V gene TRBV11-2; D is possibly TRBD1 (5 bases). The CDR3 spans 14 residues. CDR1 SGHAT and CDR2 FQNNGV come from the germline V gene. The V end was cut by 1 base, the J end by 3 bases, with 9 bases between. The CDR3 nucleotides are TGTGCCAGCAGCTTAGTCTCGGGGGACACTGAAGCTTTCTTT. Its translation is CASSLVSGDTEAFF.

There are many counts of this clonotype. The chain links TRBV11-2 to TRBJ2-1; D ambiguous. This CDR3 is built from 14 residues. Germline-derived CDR1 and CDR2 are SGHAT and FQNNGV. V lost 2 bases and J 5 bases, leaving 10 bases between the germline ends. CDR3 DNA: TGTGCCAGCAGCTTAATTGGGCTAAACAATGAGCAGTTCTTC. This gives the protein CASSLIGLNNEQFF. Complete variable domain (other parts from reference TRBV11-2 and TRBJ2-1): EAGVAQSPRYKIIEKRQSVAFWCNPISGHATLYWYQQILGQGPKLLIQFQNNGVVDDSQLPKDRFSAERLKGVDSTLKIQPAKLEDSAVYLCASSLIGLNNEQFFGPGTRLTVL.

The genes are TRBV13 and TRBJ2-7, with D perhaps matching TRBD2 (7 bases). The ends were cut back, 4 bases at V and 1 base at J, with 20 bases in the middle. The CDR3 sequence is 17 residues long. Per the germline V gene, CDR1 is PRHDT and CDR2 is FYEKMQ (reference sequence). The CDR3 loop reads CASSSVGGLRLSYEQYF. The CDR3 bases are TGTGCCAGCAGCTCGGTCGGGGGGCTCCGGCTATCCTACGAGCAGTACTTC.

This chain joins TRBV6-2 or TRBV6-3 and TRBJ2-1; 7 bases are a match to TRBD2. V was pared by 7 bases and J by 7 bases, with 13 bases of the junction left unmatched. Germline CDR1 and CDR2: MNHEY and SVGEGT. The CDR3 sequence is 15 residues long. Written as DNA, the CDR3 is TGTGCCAGCAAACAACAGGCTAGCGGACGTAATGAGCAGTTCTTC. As protein: CASKQQASGRNEQFF.

This clonotype has at least ten counts. The chain recombines TRBV30 with TRBJ2-3, with a tentative D call TRBD2 (6 bases). V lost 4 bases and J 3 bases, leaving 20 bases between the germline ends. The CDR3 runs to 16 residues. CDR1 and CDR2 (germline): GTSNPN, SVGIG (reference sequence). DNA for the CDR3: TGTGCCTGGATGTACGGGAGTTCCCAGGTAACAGATACGCAGTATTTT. It specifies CAWMYGSSQVTDTQYF.

This clonotype was picked up many times. The chain links TRBV30 to TRBJ1-2, with a possible D match to TRBD1 (6 bases). Between the trimmed V and J ends, which lost 8 bases and 2 bases, there was a span of 18 bases. This CDR3 has 14 amino acids. The germline V gene encodes CDR1 GTSNPN and CDR2 SVGIG (reference sequence). The chain's CDR3 is CAHEPRTANYGYTF. For the CDR3, the DNA is TGTGCCCACGAACCCCGGACAGCAAACTATGGCTACACCTTC.

This clonotype was counted between two and nine times. The rearrangement joins TRBV6-5 to TRBJ1-1; possibly TRBD1 for D (6 bases). Deletions cut 0 bases from V and 7 bases from J, with 15 bases between. The CDR3 is 15 amino acids. CDR1 and CDR2 from the germline V gene are MNHEY and SVGAGI. CDR3 region: CASSYSDQGRGEAFF. DNA for the CDR3: TGTGCCAGCAGTTACTCGGACCAGGGGCGCGGTGAAGCTTTCTTT.

The V gene is TRBV6-2 or TRBV6-3, the J gene TRBJ2-7; tentatively, D is TRBD2 (6 bases). From germline, CDR1 is MNHEY and CDR2 SVGEGT. Trimming pared 6 bases from V and 3 bases from J, leaving 9 bases between. The CDR3 sequence is 12 residues long. The CDR3 loop reads CASSWGVYEQYF. The CDR3 DNA reads TGTGCCAGCAGCTGGGGGGTCTACGAGCAGTACTTC.